Below, one T cell receptor beta chain is given with its context. Its antigen is currently unknown. With 4 bases removed from V and 0 bases from J, the gap between germline ends came to 15 bases. The CDR3 is 16 amino acids. Germline CDR1 is MGHRA and CDR2 is YSYEKL. The record originates from a study of cytomegalovirus exposure and HLA in healthy donors. The study, taken as a whole, reports: The study recorded 160 or so TCR beta chains that were cytomegalovirus-associated.

PCR employed 60 Vbeta and 13 Jbeta primers. The protocol was immunoSEQ multiplex PCR, while the TCRdb copy is restricted to in-frame clones and leaves out a portion. The sample contains about 150,000 clones, over 75% of which appear only once. The sequencing input was PBMCs. The J gene is TRBJ1-1, the V gene TRBV4-1; a possible D gene is TRBD1 (6 bases). The sequence was collected from a young woman in good health and CMV-seronegative. The CDR3 nucleotides are TGCGCCAGCAGCCGGCGGACAGATTATATGAACACTGAAGCTTTCTTT. As protein: CASSRRTDYMNTEAFF.